This TCR beta chain was found in a study of T cell responses to AZD1222 COVID-19 vaccine. Germline V lookup: CDR1 SEHNR, CDR2 FQNEAQ (reference sequence). The CDR3 extends over 14 amino acids. Trimming cost V 5 bases and J 3 bases, with 14 bases left between them. Sequencing used immunoSEQ multiplex PCR; TCRdb keeps in-frame clones, though not all of them. The sample includes over 85,000 clones, around 90% of them seen just once. The chain couples TRBV7-9 to TRBJ2-7, with D perhaps given as TRBD1 or TRBD2 (5 bases each). The sequence came from an adult in good health. Source: peripheral blood, taken on day 0 of AZD1222 vaccination. The CDR3 loop is CASSPDEGYYEQYF. CDR3 bases: TGTGCCAGCAGCCCCGATGAGGGGTACTACGAGCAGTACTTC.